This T cell receptor (beta chain) was retrieved from a study of T cells in Graves' hyperthyroidism and ophthalmopathy. Germline values: CDR1 SEHNR, CDR2 FQNEAQ (reference sequence). The CDR3 is 18 residues long. Researchers took RNA transcripts and amplified the TCR beta CDR3 regions from them. The HTBI primer set was used in a first-round RT-PCR of the TCR CDR3. From the multiplex PCR reads, TCRdb called clonotypes with MiXCR, one entry per CDR3 protein. Seen here are some 92,000 distinct CDR3 sequences, 35% to 50% observed once, and the top ten hold more than 8.5%. With regard to this clonotype: At one boundary the junction diverges from the germline segment, which might be a read error.

The rearrangement links TRBV7-9 to TRBJ2-2; tentative D call: TRBD2 (5 bases). What was sequenced was peripheral blood or thyroid tissue (not recorded which). The sequence was collected from a woman in her twenties or thirties with Graves' hyperthyroidism. The DNA of the CDR3 is TGCGCCAGCAGCCAAGACCCCCCCCGTAGCGCCCGCACCGGGGAGCTGCTTTTT. Its protein product is CASSQDPPRSARTGELLF.